This TCR beta chain was captured by sequencing in a study of breast tumors, draining lymph nodes, adjacent tissues. This clonotype has a count of ten or more. Trimming took 7 bases from V and 6 from J; bases not matched to a gene: 15. The V gene's germline CDR1 is DFQATT and CDR2 SNEGSKA (reference sequence). CDR3 length: 15 amino acids. TCRdb processed the multiplex PCR reads anew with MiXCR; each CDR3 protein has one entry. The sample consists of tens of thousands of distinct CDR3 sequences, roughly 23% of them appearing once. This TCR derives from a female donor with breast cancer. Some clones in this sample may be carry-over from other donors' samples. Sequenced material: breast tumor tissue. The chain is built from TRBV20-1 and TRBJ1-5; 7 nucleotides line up with TRBD1. The CDR3 sequence: CSGGGHTGEGQPQHF. The CDR3 bases are TGCAGTGGCGGGGGGCATACAGGGGAGGGTCAGCCCCAGCATTTT.